This TCR beta chain was recorded in a study of CD8 T cells in Susac syndrome. Trimming left V 6 bases short and J 1 base short, with 9 bases between. This CDR3 has 13 residues. Germline V lookup: CDR1 SGHTA, CDR2 FQGNSA. Negative isolation was applied to CD8+ and CD4+ T cells, and FACS enrichment was applied to TEMRA cells. Random hexamers were used to reverse transcribe the RNA input (about 0.5 to 1 ug). TCRdb ran MiXCR on the immunoSEQ multiplex PCR reads and lists one entry per CDR3 protein. The sample lists 100,000 to 150,000 distinct CDR3 sequences; 90% to 95% were seen once. The specimen sequenced was CD4+ T cells from PBMCs. This receptor was taken from a human donor in good health. This chain joins TRBV7-2 and TRBJ1-1; D is ambiguous. Here the CDR3 DNA reads TGTGCCAGCAGTCGAGATCAGAACACTGAAGCTTTCTTT. Protein: CASSRDQNTEAFF. Filled out from reference TRBV7-2 and TRBJ1-1, the complete variable domain reads GAGVSQSPSNKVTEKGKDVELRCDPISGHTALYWYRQSLGQGLEFLIYFQGNSAPDKSGLPSDRFSAERTGGSVSTLTIQRTQQEDSAVYLCASSRDQNTEAFFGQGTRLTVV.